This T cell receptor (beta chain) was found in a study of beta chain features in type 1 diabetes. This clone turned up a few times. The whole isolated RNA underwent reverse transcription, so sequencing captured expressed TCRB transcripts. Only in-frame clones appear in the TCRdb table, and some are missing; sequencing was by immunoSEQ multiplex PCR. The sample lists approximately 160,000 clones; about 9.1% were seen once. The CDR3 runs 21 residues. Looked up from germline, CDR1 is SQVTM and CDR2 is ANQGSEA. The V gene end was trimmed by 7 bases and the J gene end by 2 bases; junction bases not matched to a gene: 22.

The sequence was collected from a woman under 30 in good health. The source material was central memory CD4+ T cells from blood. The J gene is TRBJ2-1, the V gene TRBV29-1, with 14 positions matching TRBD2. In DNA, the CDR3 is TGCAGCGAAACAGGGGGGGGACTAGCGGGAGTATGTTTTGTCGCCTACAATGAGCAGTTCTTC. Protein product: CSETGGGLAGVCFVAYNEQFF.